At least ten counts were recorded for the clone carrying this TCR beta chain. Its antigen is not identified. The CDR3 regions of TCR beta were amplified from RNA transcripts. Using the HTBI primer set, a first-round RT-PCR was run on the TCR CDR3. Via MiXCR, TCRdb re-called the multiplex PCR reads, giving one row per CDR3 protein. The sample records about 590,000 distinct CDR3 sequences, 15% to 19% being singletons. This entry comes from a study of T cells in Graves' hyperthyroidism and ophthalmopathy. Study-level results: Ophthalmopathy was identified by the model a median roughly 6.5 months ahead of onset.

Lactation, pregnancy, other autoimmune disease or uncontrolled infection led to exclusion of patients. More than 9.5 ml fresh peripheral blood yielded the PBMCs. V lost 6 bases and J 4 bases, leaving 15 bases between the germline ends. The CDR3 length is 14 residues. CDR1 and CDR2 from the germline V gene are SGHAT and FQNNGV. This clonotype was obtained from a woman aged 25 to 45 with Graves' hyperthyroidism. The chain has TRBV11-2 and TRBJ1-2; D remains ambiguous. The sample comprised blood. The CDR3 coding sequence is TGTGCCAGCAGGTCCACAGAGACCTTCTATGGCTACACCTTC. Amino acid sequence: CASRSTETFYGYTF.